One sample yielded the 23 T cell receptor beta chains listed below, sequenced in a study of T cell changes during pregnancy in multiple sclerosis. This table comes from immunoSEQ multiplex PCR, and its TCRdb copy is limited to in-frame clones, with some not included. The sample consists of tens of thousands of clones, about 94% of them appearing once. The sequences come from CD4+ T cells from peripheral blood mononuclear cells, collected in the second trimester of pregnancy. These receptors were obtained from a female donor with multiple sclerosis, enrolled in a pregnancy study.

The chain links TRBV7-9 to TRBJ1-2; 10 nucleotides line up with TRBD1. V shed 5 bases and J 4 bases; nucleotides not matched to a gene: 7. Germline assignment: CDR1 SEHNR and CDR2 FQNEAQ (reference sequence). The CDR3 consists of 15 residues. CDR3 nucleotides: TGTGCCAGCAGCACGTGGGACAGGGGAGGCTATGGCTACACCTTC. Translating gives CASSTWDRGGYGYTF. The variable domain in full, completed from reference TRBV7-9 and TRBJ1-2, reads DTGVSQNPRHKITKRGQNVTFRCDPISEHNRLYWYRQTLGQGPEFLTYFQNEAQLEKSRLLSDRFSAERPKGSFSTLEIQRTEQGDSAMYLCASSTWDRGGYGYTFGSGTRLTVV.

This clone was found once. The chain combines TRBV19 with TRBJ1-2; TRBD1 aligns across 8 bases. The CDR3 covers 17 residues. The germline CDR1 and CDR2 sequences are LNHDA and SQIVND (reference sequence). Germline trimming cut 2 bases from V and 0 bases from J; bases unmatched to any gene: 8. DNA for the CDR3: TGTGCCAGTAGTATACGAAAGGGGACAGGAACTAACTATGGCTACACCTTC. It encodes CASSIRKGTGTNYGYTF.

The rearrangement joins TRBV19 to TRBJ2-5, with 9 bases aligning to TRBD1. CDR1 LNHDA and CDR2 SQIVND come from the germline V gene (reference sequence). V was clipped by 6 bases and J by 4 bases; unmatched bases: 6. This CDR3 contains 14 residues. CDR3 protein: CASRGGQGGETQYF. CDR3 DNA: TGTGCCAGTAGAGGGGGACAGGGTGGAGAGACCCAGTACTTC. Supplemented by reference TRBV19 and TRBJ2-5, the full variable domain reads DGGITQSPKYLFRKEGQNVTLSCEQNLNHDAMYWYRQDPGQGLRLIYYSQIVNDFQKGDIAEGYSVSREKKESFPLTVTSAQKNPTAFYLCASRGGQGGETQYFGPGTRLLVL.

This chain uses TRBV7-6 with TRBJ1-5; 7 bases match TRBD1. With V trimmed by 1 base and J by 7 bases, 4 bases remained unmatched. Germline lookup yields CDR1 SGHVS and CDR2 FNYEAQ. The CDR3 consists of 14 residues. CDR3 DNA: TGTGCCAGCAGCTTAGGACAGGGTGGGCAGCCCCAGCATTTT. This translates into CASSLGQGGQPQHF.

V usage is TRBV5-1 and J usage is TRBJ2-5; D might be TRBD2 (5 bases). Per germline, CDR1 SGHRS and CDR2 YFSETQ. The CDR3 consists of 12 residues. V lost 3 bases and J 7 bases, leaving 10 bases between the germline ends. CDR3 residues: CASSYFEGTQYF. The CDR3 region has the DNA TGCGCCAGCAGCTACTTCGAGGGGACCCAGTACTTC.

This clone was seen a few times. V usage is TRBV6-6 and J usage is TRBJ2-7; the D gene is possibly TRBD1 (6 bases). The V and J ends lost 0 bases and 4 bases respectively, with 16 bases between them. Germline V gene data show CDR1 as MNHNY and CDR2 as SVGAGI (reference sequence). The CDR3 spans 16 residues. DNA for the CDR3: TGTGCCAGCAGTTACTCAGCAGGGGCAGTCGCATACGAGCAGTACTTC. Amino acid sequence: CASSYSAGAVAYEQYF.

The V gene is TRBV7-9, the J gene TRBJ2-7, with no clear D. Trimming shortened V by 1 base and J by 7 bases, and 11 bases separated the two germline ends. Germline CDR1 SEHNR, CDR2 FQNEAQ (reference sequence). The CDR3 loop spans 13 amino acids. CDR3 sequence: CASSLGTSREQYF. The CDR3 DNA reads TGTGCCAGCAGCTTAGGCACTTCCCGAGAGCAGTACTTC. Full variable domain (remainder filled in from reference TRBV7-9 and TRBJ2-7): DTGVSQNPRHKITKRGQNVTFRCDPISEHNRLYWYRQTLGQGPEFLTYFQNEAQLEKSRLLSDRFSAERPKGSFSTLEIQRTEQGDSAMYLCASSLGTSREQYFGPGTRLTVT.

This clone is a singleton in its sample. The chain joins TRBV6-6 to TRBJ1-5, with 8 bases lining up with TRBD1. CDR1 is MNHNY and CDR2 is SVGAGI in the germline V gene (reference sequence). The ends lost 5 bases at V and 5 bases at J; junction bases unmatched: 5. The CDR3 contains 14 residues. CDR3: CASSTTGVDQPQHF. DNA for the CDR3: TGTGCCAGCAGTACGACAGGGGTGGATCAGCCCCAGCATTTT.

The chain is built from TRBV7-2 and TRBJ1-2, with a possible D match to TRBD1 (5 bases). V was cut by 1 base and J by 7 bases, with 16 bases left in between. Germline V lookup: CDR1 SGHTA, CDR2 FQGNSA. The length of the CDR3 is 15 residues. This CDR3 reads CASSLGGRASRGYTF. The CDR3 nucleotides are TGTGCCAGCAGCTTAGGAGGCAGGGCGTCCCGTGGCTACACCTTC.

The chain recombines TRBV7-9 with TRBJ2-3; a weak D match, TRBD1 (6 bases). Trimming took 4 bases from V and 1 from J, leaving 12 bases between them. This CDR3 has 15 residues. Germline lookup yields CDR1 SEHNR and CDR2 FQNEAQ (reference sequence). The CDR3 bases are TGTGCCAGCAGCTCCGGACAGTCTGGCACAGATACGCAGTATTTT. Amino acid sequence: CASSSGQSGTDTQYF.

The J gene is TRBJ2-1, the V gene TRBV6-5; no reliable D call. The CDR3 has 15 residues. V lost 0 bases to trimming and J lost 0 bases, with 6 bases between them. Germline V gene lookup returns CDR1 MNHEY and CDR2 SVGAGI. The CDR3 coding sequence is TGTGCCAGCAGTTACTCGGCAGGCTCCTACAATGAGCAGTTCTTC. Protein sequence: CASSYSAGSYNEQFF.

This chain links TRBV2 with TRBJ2-7, with 9 nucleotides matching TRBD1. This CDR3 region has 14 residues. The germline CDR1 and CDR2 sequences are SNHLY and FYNNEI. V lost 5 bases, J lost 2 bases, and 4 bases stayed unmatched. The CDR3 sequence is CASSTGGRTYEQYF. The CDR3 nucleotides read TGTGCCAGCAGTACAGGGGGCCGGACCTACGAGCAGTACTTC. Combining the CDR3 with reference TRBV2 and TRBJ2-7 gives the whole variable domain EPEVTQTPSHQVTQMGQEVILRCVPISNHLYFYWYRQILGQKVEFLVSFYNNEISEKSEIFDDQFSVERPDGSNFTLKIRSTKLEDSAMYFCASSTGGRTYEQYFGPGTRLTVT.

V and J are TRBV6-6 and TRBJ1-4; a possible D gene is TRBD1 (6 bases). Trimming took off 2 bases at V and 4 bases at J, with 11 bases between the two ends. Looked up from germline, CDR1 is MNHNY and CDR2 is SVGAGI (reference sequence). The length of the CDR3 is 15 residues. CDR3 sequence reads: CASSYRGQSNEKLFF. The CDR3 region has the DNA TGTGCCAGCAGTTACCGTGGACAGAGTAATGAAAAACTGTTTTTT.

This clone was observed a few times. The V gene is TRBV23-1, the J gene TRBJ2-7; weak D call: TRBD2 (6 bases). TRBV23-1 is flagged as an ORF with uncertain function. The CDR3 length is 13 residues. The V end lost 4 bases, the J end lost 3 bases, and 10 bases lay between the germline ends. CDR3 sequence (DNA): TGCGCCAGCAGTCCGGGACTCGGCTACGAGCAGTACTTC. Protein: CASSPGLGYEQYF.

This sequence joins TRBV2 and TRBJ2-7, with TRBD2 identical over 10 bases. Germline CDR1 is SNHLY and CDR2 is FYNNEI. V trimming: 5 bases; J trimming: 2 bases; junction bases outside the gene matches: 6. This CDR3 has 15 residues. The CDR3 spells CASSPSSGRAYEQYF. The CDR3 region has the DNA TGTGCCAGCAGTCCCTCTAGCGGGAGAGCCTACGAGCAGTACTTC.

This clone has just one count. The rearrangement joins TRBV6-1 to TRBJ1-2; TRBD1 might be the D (6 bases). Trimming took 5 bases from V and 8 from J, leaving 15 bases between them. The CDR3 has 13 residues. Germline CDR1 MNHNS, CDR2 SASEGT. Here the CDR3 DNA reads TGTGCCAGCAGTCAACAGGGCCGTCGGGGCTACACCTTC. Protein: CASSQQGRRGYTF.

The V call is TRBV6-5, the J call TRBJ1-3; D ambiguous. There are 14 residues in the CDR3. Looked up from germline, CDR1 is MNHEY and CDR2 is SVGAGI. Trimming left V 4 bases short and J 0 bases short, with 7 bases between. The CDR3 bases are TGTGCCAGCAGTTTGACTGGCTCTGGAAACACCATATATTTT. It specifies CASSLTGSGNTIYF.

V and J are TRBV7-8 and TRBJ1-2, with 8 bases that match TRBD1. CDR3 length: 17 residues. Trimming took 4 bases from V and 3 from J; bases not matched to a gene: 13. Germline-derived CDR1 and CDR2 are SGHVS and FQNEAQ. Here the CDR3 reads CASSSTGRQGKDYGYTF. CDR3 bases: TGTGCCAGCAGCTCGACTGGCCGACAGGGGAAGGACTATGGCTACACCTTC.

This chain joins TRBV7-2 and TRBJ2-7; 9 bases match TRBD1. V was pared by 1 base and J by 8 bases, with 6 bases of the junction left unmatched. This CDR3 has 14 residues. Germline-derived CDR1 and CDR2 are SGHTA and FQGNSA. The CDR3 reads CASSLEGTGTKQYF. The CDR3 nucleotides are TGTGCCAGCAGCTTAGAAGGGACAGGGACGAAGCAGTACTTC.

CDR3: CATTRTASNTDTQYF. DNA of the CDR3: TGTGCCACCACTAGGACAGCGAGCAACACAGATACGCAGTATTTT. V and J are TRBV6-6 and TRBJ2-3; TRBD1 might be the D (6 bases). V was pared by 10 bases and J by 2 bases, with 19 bases between. This CDR3 spans 15 amino acids. Germline-derived CDR1 and CDR2 are MNHNY and SVGAGI (reference sequence).

This clone was seen only a few times. This rearrangement joins TRBV4-3 to TRBJ2-3; possibly TRBD2 for D (5 bases). This CDR3 is 13 amino acids long. Germline loops: CDR1 LGHNA, CDR2 YSLEER. V was clipped by 2 bases and J by 4 bases, with 7 bases between them. Here the CDR3 reads CASSQTGADTQYF. In nucleotides, the CDR3 is TGCGCCAGCAGCCAAACCGGGGCAGATACGCAGTATTTT.

The chain joins TRBV10-3 to TRBJ2-3, with a possible D match to TRBD2 (5 bases). Trimming removed 6 bases from V and 2 bases from J, with 15 bases in between. This CDR3 has 15 amino acids. Germline V CDR1 and CDR2: ENHRY, SYGVKD. The CDR3 is CAISLDSALTDTQYF. In DNA form, the CDR3 reads TGTGCCATCAGCTTGGACTCGGCCCTCACAGATACGCAGTATTTT.

This clone was detected only once. The rearrangement links TRBV4-1 to TRBJ1-5; D gene uncertain. Trimming took 0 bases from V and 2 from J, leaving 14 bases between them. CDR1 is MGHRA and CDR2 is YSYEKL in the germline V gene. The CDR3 runs to 17 residues. The CDR3 reads CASSQEKMRAGNQPQHF. The CDR3 nucleotides read TGCGCCAGCAGCCAAGAAAAAATGAGGGCCGGCAATCAGCCCCAGCATTTT.